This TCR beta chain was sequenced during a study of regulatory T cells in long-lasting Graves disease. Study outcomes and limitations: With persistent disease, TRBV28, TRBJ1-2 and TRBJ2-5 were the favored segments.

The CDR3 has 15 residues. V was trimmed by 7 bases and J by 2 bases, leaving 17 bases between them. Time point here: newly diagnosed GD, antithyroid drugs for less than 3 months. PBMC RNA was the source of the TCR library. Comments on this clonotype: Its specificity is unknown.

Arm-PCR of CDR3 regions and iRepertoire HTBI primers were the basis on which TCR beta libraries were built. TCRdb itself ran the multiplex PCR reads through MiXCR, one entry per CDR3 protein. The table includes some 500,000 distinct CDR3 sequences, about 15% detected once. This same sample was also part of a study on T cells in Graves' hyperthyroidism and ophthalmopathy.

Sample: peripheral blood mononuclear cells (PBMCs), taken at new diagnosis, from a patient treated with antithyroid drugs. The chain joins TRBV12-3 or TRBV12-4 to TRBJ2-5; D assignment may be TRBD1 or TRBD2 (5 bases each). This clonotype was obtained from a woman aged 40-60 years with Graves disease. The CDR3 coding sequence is TGTGCCAGCACCCCCGGGACCACGTTTCAAGAGACCCAGTACTTC. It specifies CASTPGTTFQETQYF.